These 9 T cell receptor beta chains were sequenced from one sample in a study of T-cell reconstitution after alpha-beta-depleted transplantation in children. A TCRbeta library incorporating unique molecular identifiers was prepared. TCRdb redid the calling of the PCR reads with MiXCR, one entry per CDR3 protein. The repertoire consists of over 100,000 distinct CDR3 sequences, with over 9% occurring once and the leading ten covering around 34%. This specimen consisted of PBMCs, obtained before TCRalphabeta/CD19-depleted stem cell transplant. Every receptor here comes from a boy aged 2 to 9 with acute lymphoblastic leukemia, due to receive a stem cell transplant.

The V and J genes are TRBV20-1 and TRBJ2-7; 13 bases map to TRBD2. Germline V gene lookup returns CDR1 DFQATT and CDR2 SNEGSKA (reference sequence). V trimming: 7 bases; J trimming: 3 bases; junction bases outside the gene matches: 6. This CDR3 is built from 14 residues. CDR3: CSVWGLAGRYEQYF. CDR3 coding DNA: TGCAGTGTTTGGGGACTAGCGGGACGCTACGAGCAGTACTTC.

This sequence joins TRBV6-5 and TRBJ2-5; 8 positions match TRBD1. The CDR3 is 17 residues long. The junction had 16 bases not matched to a gene; V was cut back by 3 bases and J by 7 bases. Germline CDR1 is MNHEY and CDR2 is SVGAGI. The CDR3, as DNA: TGTGCCAGCAGTTATATGTCGGAAGGACAGGGCGAAGGGACCCAGTACTTC. Its translation: CASSYMSEGQGEGTQYF.

This clonotype was observed at least ten times. The chain recombines TRBV25-1 with TRBJ2-1; 9 positions agree with TRBD2. V lost 3 bases, J lost 7 bases, and 13 bases stayed unmatched. The CDR3 extends over 17 amino acids. CDR1 MGHDK and CDR2 SYGVNS come from the germline V gene. The CDR3 nucleotides are TGTGCCAGCAGTGACCTGCGGTCTAGCGGGATATCAAATGAGCAGTTCTTC. Encoded protein: CASSDLRSSGISNEQFF.

This clonotype was counted only a few times. The chain has TRBV12-3 or TRBV12-4 and TRBJ1-1, with 7 bases fitting TRBD1. V shed 7 bases, J shed 9 bases, and the junction held 8 bases outside the gene matches. This CDR3 is built from 12 residues. CDR3 sequence: CASTFRDSQAFF. DNA of the CDR3: TGTGCCAGCACTTTCCGGGACAGCCAAGCTTTCTTT.

The CDR3 reads CASSIDRGTYNEQFF. In DNA form, the CDR3 reads TGTGCCAGCAGCATTGACAGGGGAACCTACAATGAGCAGTTCTTC. The chain carries TRBV2 and TRBJ2-1; 8 bases match TRBD1. The CDR3 is made up of 15 amino acids. Germline CDR1 and CDR2: SNHLY and FYNNEI. V lost 6 bases and J lost 2; bases outside the gene matches: 6.

This clonotype was detected ten times or more. The chain joins TRBV7-2 to TRBJ2-5; a possible D gene is TRBD1 (6 bases). The germline V gene encodes CDR1 SGHTA and CDR2 FQGNSA. Trimming took off 7 bases at V and 2 bases at J, with 8 bases between the two ends. The CDR3 runs to 12 residues. The chain's CDR3 is CASTRGQETQYF. The DNA of the CDR3 is TGTGCCAGCACCAGGGGTCAAGAGACCCAGTACTTC.

There are a few counts of this clonotype. V gene TRBV20-1 combines with J gene TRBJ1-1, with no clear D. The germline CDR1 and CDR2 sequences are DFQATT and SNEGSKA (reference sequence). V lost 0 bases, J lost 6 bases, and 8 bases lay in between. This CDR3 is 12 amino acids long. CDR3 residues: CSARDPDPEAFF. DNA of the CDR3: TGCAGTGCTAGAGATCCAGACCCTGAAGCTTTCTTT.

In its sample, this clonotype was seen a few times. The V gene is TRBV5-8, the J gene TRBJ1-6; 8 bases are a match to TRBD1. Germline assignment: CDR1 SGHTS and CDR2 YDEGEE. V lost 4 bases and J lost 9; bases outside the gene matches: 6. The CDR3 covers 14 residues. CDR3 in amino acids: CASSPGQGASPLHF. CDR3 bases: TGTGCCAGCAGCCCCGGACAGGGAGCTTCACCCCTCCACTTT.

This clonotype was seen more than once but under ten times. The rearrangement uses TRBV20-1 and TRBJ2-6; a weak D match, TRBD1 (6 bases). The CDR3 length is 15 residues. Trimming pared 6 bases from V and 0 bases from J, leaving 12 bases between. The V gene's germline CDR1 is DFQATT and CDR2 SNEGSKA (reference sequence). DNA for the CDR3: TGCAGTGCCAAGAAAGGGGGCTCTGGGGCCAACGTCCTGACTTTC. The encoded protein is CSAKKGGSGANVLTF.